What follows are 30 T cell receptor beta chains derived from one specimen sequenced in a study of T cells after yellow fever vaccination. TCRdb fed the 5' RACE reads into MiXCR, producing one record per CDR3 protein. The repertoire has over 130,000 distinct CDR3 sequences, roughly 8% of them found once; the top ten carry under 0.95%. This specimen was CD4+ T cells sorted from PBMCs, taken 5 days after the yellow fever booster vaccination. The source of these receptors is a man younger than 40 who received the YFV17D yellow fever vaccine.

The sample holds many counts of this clonotype. The chain recombines TRBV15 with TRBJ2-3; D unresolved. CDR1 and CDR2 from the germline V gene are LNHNV and YYDKDF (reference sequence). This CDR3 spans 15 amino acids. V lost 4 bases, J lost 1 base, and 12 bases lay in between. In DNA, the CDR3 is TGTGCCACCAGCAAAAGATCCACTGGCACAGATACGCAGTATTTT. Protein: CATSKRSTGTDTQYF.

There are many counts of this clonotype. This chain connects TRBV5-1 to TRBJ2-7; 11 bases are shared with TRBD2. This CDR3 contains 16 residues. The germline V gene has CDR1 SGHRS and CDR2 YFSETQ. V was pared by 4 bases and J by 0 bases, with 6 bases of the junction left unmatched. CDR3 residues: CASSDGLAGSSYEQYF. The CDR3, as DNA: TGCGCCAGCAGCGACGGACTAGCGGGTTCCTCCTACGAGCAGTACTTC.

This clonotype was detected ten times or more. CDR3 sequence reads: CASSVDRSHGETQYF. The CDR3 DNA follows: TGTGCCAGCAGTGTGGACAGGTCCCATGGGGAGACCCAGTACTTC. The J gene is TRBJ2-5, the V gene TRBV6-1, with TRBD1 identical over 7 bases. From germline, CDR1 is MNHNS and CDR2 SASEGT. The CDR3 extends over 15 amino acids. Unmatched junction bases numbered 10, after V lost 4 bases and J lost 5 bases.

This clonotype was observed at least ten times. This rearrangement joins TRBV11-2 to TRBJ1-2; 9 bases fit TRBD1. V was clipped by 5 bases and J by 4 bases; unmatched bases: 8. There are 15 residues in the CDR3. Germline CDR1 and CDR2: SGHAT and FQNNGV. As DNA, the CDR3 is TGTGCCAGCAGCCACCCCGGGACAGGGACCTATGGCTACACCTTC. It codes for CASSHPGTGTYGYTF.

This clonotype was observed a few times. CDR3 bases: TGCAGTGCTAGAGCCCCCAGTATTTACCCAACTAATGAAAAACTGTTTTTT. Encoded protein: CSARAPSIYPTNEKLFF. This chain joins TRBV20-1 and TRBJ1-4; D gene unclear. The V gene lost 1 base and the J gene lost 0 bases, with 15 bases spanning the gap. CDR3 length: 17 residues. CDR1 is DFQATT, CDR2 SNEGSKA, per germline (reference sequence).

This clonotype has a count of ten or more. This chain links TRBV14 with TRBJ1-5; D is ambiguous. This CDR3 has 12 amino acids. Trimming pared 1 base from V and 10 bases from J, leaving 8 bases between. Germline CDR1 SGHDN, CDR2 FVKESK. The CDR3 spells CASSQGPAPQHF. CDR3 in DNA: TGTGCCAGCAGCCAAGGGCCAGCACCCCAGCATTTT.

Notes on this clonotype: This may be a read error, as it is one base from a much larger clone. The gene calls are TRBV7-9 and TRBJ2-5, with no clear D. In germline, CDR1 is SEHNR, CDR2 FQNEAQ (reference sequence). Between the trimmed V and J ends, which lost 10 bases and 5 bases, there was a span of 17 bases. The CDR3 loop spans 13 amino acids. The chain's CDR3 is CATEQSSGETQYF. CDR3 sequence (DNA): TGTGCCACCGAACAGAGCAGTGGTGAGACCCAGTACTTC.

The chain recombines TRBV30 with TRBJ1-6; perhaps TRBD1 as D (5 bases). V lost 1 base and J lost 11, with 9 bases in between. This CDR3 region has 12 residues. CDR1 GTSNPN and CDR2 SVGIG come from the germline V gene (reference sequence). The CDR3 DNA follows: TGTGCCTGGAGTGGGGGGGGTCCACCCCTCCACTTT. Its protein product is CAWSGGGPPLHF.

This chain joins TRBV14 and TRBJ2-1; 9 bases are shared with TRBD2. V gave up 1 base and J gave up 10 bases; unmatched junction bases: 5. Looked up from germline, CDR1 is SGHDN and CDR2 is FVKESK. The CDR3 length is 14 residues. CDR3 protein: CASSQAVAGAEQFF. The CDR3 coding sequence is TGTGCCAGCAGCCAAGCAGTAGCGGGAGCGGAGCAGTTCTTC. The full variable domain, with the rest looked up from reference TRBV14 and TRBJ2-1, is EAGVTQFPSHSVIEKGQTVTLRCDPISGHDNLYWYRRVMGKEIKFLLHFVKESKQDESGMPNNRFLAERTGGTYSTLKVQPAELEDSGVYFCASSQAVAGAEQFFGPGTRLTVL.

At least ten counts were recorded for this clonotype. The chain joins TRBV29-1 to TRBJ2-6; D is unclear. Germline V gene data show CDR1 as SQVTM and CDR2 as ANQGSEA. The CDR3 runs 14 residues. V gave up 4 bases and J gave up 0 bases, with 7 bases separating them. The CDR3 coding sequence is TGCAGCGTTGCGCTAAACTCTGGGGCCAACGTCCTGACTTTC. Translated, it gives CSVALNSGANVLTF. Complete variable domain (other parts from reference TRBV29-1 and TRBJ2-6): SAVISQKPSRDICQRGTSLTIQCQVDSQVTMMFWYRQQPGQSLTLIATANQGSEATYESGFVIDKFPISRPNLTFSTLTVSNMSPEDSSIYLCSVALNSGANVLTFGAGSRLTVL.

This clonotype was picked up one time. A much bigger clone sits one base away, suggesting this may be a read error. Because the CDR3 is missing its conserved closing phenylalanine or tryptophan, this is likely a read error. J is TRBJ2-5 and V is TRBV12-3 or TRBV12-4, with D perhaps matching TRBD2 (6 bases). CDR3 length: 15 amino acids. V was trimmed by 5 bases and J by 5 bases, leaving 18 bases between them. This CDR3 is CASSTYRAAGETQYL. CDR3 coding DNA: TGTGCCAGCAGTACATACCGGGCTGCGGGGGAGACCCAGTACCTC.

This clonotype was seen a few times. The V gene is TRBV4-3, the J gene TRBJ2-3, with D perhaps matching TRBD1 (6 bases). The CDR3 contains 15 residues. Germline V gene data show CDR1 as LGHNA and CDR2 as YSLEER. Trimming removed 1 base at V and 6 bases at J, with 14 bases between. CDR3 nucleotide sequence: TGCGCCAGCAGCCAAGGGCCAGGGGTCGCGGATACGCAGTATTTT. Translation: CASSQGPGVADTQYF.

The sample holds many counts of this clonotype. The genes are TRBV7-2 and TRBJ1-6; no firm D call. In germline, CDR1 is SGHTA, CDR2 FQGNSA. CDR3 length equals 14 residues. With 0 bases removed from V and 5 bases from J, the gap between germline ends came to 5 bases. The CDR3 reads CASSLARDNSPLHF. CDR3 nucleotides: TGTGCCAGCAGCTTAGCTCGAGATAATTCACCCCTCCACTTT.

The table lists this clonotype with many counts. The chain has TRBV28 and TRBJ2-3; the match to TRBD2 covers 7 bases. V was pared by 6 bases and J by 2 bases, with 8 bases of the junction left unmatched. This CDR3 comprises 15 residues. The germline V gene has CDR1 MDHEN and CDR2 SYDVKM. CDR3 DNA sequence: TGTGCCAGCAGCGTCGGCGGGAGACTCACAGATACGCAGTATTTT. Protein: CASSVGGRLTDTQYF. Combining the CDR3 with reference TRBV28 and TRBJ2-3 gives the whole variable domain DVKVTQSSRYLVKRTGEKVFLECVQDMDHENMFWYRQDPGLGLRLIYFSYDVKMKEKGDIPEGYSVSREKKERFSLILESASTNQTSMYLCASSVGGRLTDTQYFGPGTRLTVL.

This clonotype showed up many times. The J gene is TRBJ2-7, the V gene TRBV15; TRBD2 aligns across 12 bases. Germline V gene data show CDR1 as LNHNV and CDR2 as YYDKDF (reference sequence). The ends lost 4 bases at V and 2 bases at J; junction bases unmatched: 3. This CDR3 is built from 15 residues. The CDR3 bases are TGTGCCACCAGCACTAGCGGGAGGGCCGCCTACGAGCAGTACTTC. Protein: CATSTSGRAAYEQYF.

There are many counts of this clonotype. The rearrangement joins TRBV11-2 to TRBJ2-3; unclear D gene. Trimming left V 2 bases short and J 2 bases short, with 17 bases between. Germline loops: CDR1 SGHAT, CDR2 FQNNGV. This CDR3 region has 17 residues. CDR3 coding DNA: TGTGCCAGCAGCTTACACCCAAACCGAGCGAACACAGATACGCAGTATTTT. Amino acid sequence: CASSLHPNRANTDTQYF. The full variable domain, its missing parts supplied by reference TRBV11-2 and TRBJ2-3, is EAGVAQSPRYKIIEKRQSVAFWCNPISGHATLYWYQQILGQGPKLLIQFQNNGVVDDSQLPKDRFSAERLKGVDSTLKIQPAKLEDSAVYLCASSLHPNRANTDTQYFGPGTRLTVL.

This clonotype was counted many times. The chain employs TRBV6-5 and TRBJ1-5, with a tentative D call TRBD1 (6 bases). The germline V gene encodes CDR1 MNHEY and CDR2 SVGAGI. This CDR3 is built from 15 residues. The ends were cut back, 2 bases at V and 4 bases at J, with 12 bases in the middle. In nucleotides, the CDR3 is TGTGCCAGCAGTTACCCGGGACAATTAAATCAGCCCCAGCATTTT. It yields the protein CASSYPGQLNQPQHF.

About this clonotype itself: Sequence at one end of the junction differs from germline and may be a read error. V usage is TRBV12-3 or TRBV12-4 and J usage is TRBJ2-1, with 7 bases aligning to TRBD2. There are 19 residues in the CDR3. The CDR3, as DNA: TGTGCCATCAGTTTCAGGGTCCCCAAAGCGGGGAGCTCCTACAATGAGCAGTTCTTC. Translated, it gives CAISFRVPKAGSSYNEQFF.

This clonotype was found many times. V and J are TRBV6-5 and TRBJ2-7; 12 positions match TRBD2. Per germline, CDR1 MNHEY and CDR2 SVGAGI. After removal of 6 bases from V and 7 bases from J, the junction contained 4 bases not matched to a gene. The CDR3 is 13 amino acids. Here the CDR3 reads CASRRLAGVEQYF. The CDR3 coding sequence is TGTGCCAGCAGACGACTAGCGGGAGTTGAGCAGTACTTC.

Many counts were recorded for this clonotype. The chain recombines TRBV2 with TRBJ2-5, with D perhaps TRBD2 (5 bases). The CDR3 runs 14 residues. Germline CDR1 SNHLY, CDR2 FYNNEI. With 4 bases removed from V and 4 bases from J, the gap between germline ends came to 13 bases. DNA for the CDR3: TGTGCCAGCAGTGTTGGAGGCTGGGGAGAGACCCAGTACTTC. Protein sequence: CASSVGGWGETQYF.

This clonotype was seen at least ten times. The chain employs TRBV20-1 and TRBJ2-3; TRBD2 aligns across 10 bases. The CDR3 contains 17 residues. Germline V gene data show CDR1 as DFQATT and CDR2 as SNEGSKA (reference sequence). The J segment lost 4 bases and the V segment lost 1 base, leaving 11 bases of the junction unmatched. This chain's CDR3 is CSARGLAGRGGPDTQYF. CDR3 coding DNA: TGCAGTGCTAGAGGACTAGCGGGCCGGGGGGGTCCAGATACGCAGTATTTT.

This clonotype occurred many times. This chain uses TRBV6-4 with TRBJ2-3; TRBD2 matches 11 bases. Germline trimming cut 6 bases from V and 5 bases from J; bases unmatched to any gene: 19. CDR3 length: 19 residues. Germline assignment: CDR1 MRHNA and CDR2 SNTAGT. CDR3 bases: TGTGCCAGCAGCCGACAGGTGTCGACTAGCGGGACAATCAGAGATACGCAGTATTTT. Its translation: CASSRQVSTSGTIRDTQYF.

This clonotype was seen many times. The V gene is TRBV21-1, the J gene TRBJ2-2; the table calls TRBD1, which could not be checked here. TRBV21-1 is described as a pseudogene. CDR3 length equals 15 residues. CDR3: CATGTGQGNTGELFF. In nucleotides, the CDR3 is TGTGCCACTGGAACGGGACAGGGGAACACCGGGGAGCTGTTTTTT.

Ten or more counts support this clonotype. The V gene is TRBV12-3 or TRBV12-4, the J gene TRBJ1-2, with a tentative D call TRBD1 (5 bases). V was cut by 5 bases and J by 5 bases, with 12 bases left in between. The CDR3 length is 13 residues. This CDR3 is CASSPDRGYGYTF. In nucleotides, the CDR3 is TGTGCCAGCAGTCCGGATAGGGGATATGGCTACACCTTC.

This clonotype was detected many times. The V gene is TRBV20-1, the J gene TRBJ2-3; D uncertain. V lost 3 bases to trimming and J lost 5 bases, with 9 bases between them. This CDR3 has 12 residues. CDR1 DFQATT and CDR2 SNEGSKA come from the germline V gene (reference sequence). CDR3 DNA: TGCAGTGCTAGCCCCCTCCGAGATACGCAGTATTTT. Translating gives CSASPLRDTQYF.

This clonotype has ten or more counts. J is TRBJ2-2 and V is TRBV20-1, with 9 bases fitting TRBD2. With 3 bases clipped from V and 7 bases from J, the junction kept 3 bases outside the gene matches. The CDR3 contains 13 residues. Germline CDR1 and CDR2: DFQATT and SNEGSKA (reference sequence). CDR3 sequence: CSASSSGVGELFF. CDR3 nucleotide sequence: TGCAGTGCTAGCTCTAGCGGGGTCGGGGAGCTGTTTTTT.

At least ten counts were recorded for this clonotype. The chain links TRBV3-1 to TRBJ1-1; 7 nucleotides line up with TRBD1. This CDR3 is 14 amino acids long. Trimming removed 1 base from V and 5 bases from J; junction bases left unmatched: 4. The germline gives CDR1 LGHDT, CDR2 YNNKEL (reference sequence). CDR3 DNA: TGTGCCAGCAGCCAAGGAGCAGGGGGGACTGAAGCTTTCTTT. This sequence encodes CASSQGAGGTEAFF.

This clonotype was found many times. A read error may produce the germline difference seen at one junction end. The chain has TRBV11-2 and TRBJ1-3; TRBD1 matches at 8 bases. Germline CDR1 and CDR2: SGHAT and FQNNGV. The CDR3 covers 12 residues. CDR3 loop: CASSLAGQGQAF. CDR3 coding DNA: TGTGCCAGCAGCTTAGCAGGGCAGGGACAGGCCTTT. Based on the CDR3 plus reference TRBV11-2 and TRBJ1-3, the full variable domain is EAGVAQSPRYKIIEKRQSVAFWCNPISGHATLYWYQQILGQGPKLLIQFQNNGVVDDSQLPKDRFSAERLKGVDSTLKIQPAKLEDSAVYLCASSLAGQGQAFGEGSWLTVV.

In its sample, this clonotype was seen a few times. The CDR3 here is CASSLVTGAHTEAFF. For the CDR3, the DNA is TGTGCCAGCAGCTTAGTAACGGGGGCGCATACTGAAGCTTTCTTT. V is TRBV7-2 and J is TRBJ1-1; possibly TRBD1 for D (6 bases). Germline CDR1 is SGHTA and CDR2 is FQGNSA. CDR3 length: 15 amino acids. V was cut by 1 base and J by 5 bases, with 14 bases left in between.

This clonotype was seen many times. The V call is TRBV6-2 or TRBV6-3, the J call TRBJ1-2; no reliable D call. The CDR3 is made up of 11 amino acids. Germline CDR1 and CDR2: MNHEY and SVGEGT. The germline V and J ends were trimmed by 8 bases and 5 bases, with 9 bases remaining between them. The CDR3 spells CASGQLYGYTF. The DNA of the CDR3 is TGTGCCAGCGGGCAGCTGTATGGCTACACCTTC.